This is a list of T cell receptor beta chains from one sample in a study of blood T cells in healthy people across ages. TCRdb reprocessed the 5' RACE reads with MiXCR, giving one entry per CDR3 protein. Altogether about 900,000 distinct CDR3 sequences are present, about 59% being singletons, with the ten largest covering around 30%. Sample: blood. The receptor set was obtained from a man younger than 40 in good health. Each CDR3 is given with its conserved first and last residue. Each record gives: clone size, J gene, D gene, V gene, CDR3 DNA, CDR3 protein. D genes are given only for firm matches. Clone size is given for some rows only: seen once, a few or many times, or a class if the clone is expanded.

few | TRBJ2-7 | . | TRBV5-5 | TGTGCCAGCAGCTTGAGGGCAGAACATTCCTACGAGCAGTACTTC | CASSLRAEHSYEQYF
. | TRBJ2-5 | TRBD2 | TRBV3-1 | TGTGCCAGCAGCCCTCGTCCCCTAGCGGGGGTGGAGACCCAGTACTTC | CASSPRPLAGVETQYF
. | TRBJ2-1 | . | TRBV4-2 | TGTGCCAGCAGCCAAGACAGAATGCCCCACAATGAGCAGTTCTTC | CASSQDRMPHNEQFF
. | TRBJ2-1 | TRBD2 | TRBV20-1 | TGCAGTGCTAGGGAGCGGGGGGGCCTCAATGAGCAGTTCTTC | CSARERGGLNEQFF
. | TRBJ2-1 | . | TRBV3-1 | TGTGCCAGCAGCCAAGAATGGGGGAGGGGGAACTACAATGAGCAGTTCTTC | CASSQEWGRGNYNEQFF
. | TRBJ2-1 | TRBD1 | TRBV7-3 | TGTGCCAGCAGAGCTACAGGGGCGGATGAGCAGTTCTTC | CASRATGADEQFF
. | TRBJ1-6 | TRBD1 | TRBV6-1 | TGTGCCAGCAGTGCACCGGGACAGGGGGCTTCACCCCTCCACTTT | CASSAPGQGASPLHF
. | TRBJ2-7 | . | TRBV3-1 | TGTGCCAGCAGCCTGCAACTCTCCTACGAGCAGTACTTC | CASSLQLSYEQYF
. | TRBJ2-3 | . | TRBV20-1 | TGCAGTGCTAGAGATCAGACGGGGGCCACCCTAGATACGCAGTATTTT | CSARDQTGATLDTQYF
. | TRBJ1-5 | . | TRBV11-2 | TGTGCCAGCAGCTTAACAGATCCCCAGGGTGGCAATCAGCCCCAGCATTTT | CASSLTDPQGGNQPQHF
once | TRBJ2-5 | TRBD2 | TRBV29-1 | TGCAGCGTTGAATACGGCGGGGGGCCGAAAGAGACCCAGTACTTC | CSVEYGGGPKETQYF
. | TRBJ2-1 | . | TRBV7-9 | TGTGTCAGCAGCTTAGCCAGGAAGGAGCAGTTCTTC | CVSSLARKEQFF
few | TRBJ2-3 | . | TRBV7-2 | TGTGCCAGCAGCTTTAGTGGGTCGCCAGGTACGCAGTATTTT | CASSFSGSPGTQYF
. | TRBJ1-2 | TRBD1 | TRBV2 | TGTGCCAGCAGTGACGACGGGACAGGGATCTATGGCTACACCTTC | CASSDDGTGIYGYTF
. | TRBJ2-7 | . | TRBV21-1 | TGTGCCAGCAGCAAAGGGCCCCCATCTCAGAAGACCTACGAGCAGTACTTC | CASSKGPPSQKTYEQYF
. | TRBJ1-1 | . | TRBV10-3 | TGTGCCATCAGTGAGGCGGGTCGGAACACTGAAGCTTTCTTT | CAISEAGRNTEAFF
. | TRBJ2-5 | . | TRBV11-2 | TGTGCCAGCAGCTCCGAGGACCCTCGGGAGACCCAGTACTTC | CASSSEDPRETQYF
. | TRBJ2-1 | TRBD2 | TRBV27 | TGTGCCAGCAGTCCCCTATGGCCTAGCGGGGGGAGGGGTTCCTACAATGAGCAGTTCTTC | CASSPLWPSGGRGSYNEQFF
few | TRBJ2-3 | . | TRBV10-3 | TGTGCCATCAGTGATTCGGGGGACCCCGATACGCAGTATTTT | CAISDSGDPDTQYF
few | TRBJ1-6 | TRBD1 | TRBV20-1 | TGCAGTGCCATGGACAGGGGCTCCTATAATTCACCCCTCCACTTT | CSAMDRGSYNSPLHF
. | TRBJ2-5 | TRBD1 | TRBV29-1 | TGCAGCGTAGGGACAGGGAACGAAGAGACCCAGTACTTC | CSVGTGNEETQYF
. | TRBJ2-7 | TRBD2 | TRBV28 | TGTGCCAGCAAGACTAGCGAATACGAGCAGTACTTC | CASKTSEYEQYF
. | TRBJ2-3 | TRBD2 | TRBV7-2 | TGTGCCAGCAGTCCTCCCGGGGGAGGGACAGATACGCAGTATTTT | CASSPPGGGTDTQYF
. | TRBJ2-1 | . | TRBV25-1 | TGTGCCAGCAGCGACAGGAGGGTGGGCAATGAGCAGTTCTTC | CASSDRRVGNEQFF
few | TRBJ2-7 | TRBD2 | TRBV7-2 | TGTGCCAGCAGCTTAAGGGCGGGACTAGCGTCCTACGAGCAGTACTTC | CASSLRAGLASYEQYF
once | TRBJ2-7 | . | TRBV6-2/TRBV6-3 | TGTGCCACGGAGGGGTCTCCCTCCAACGAGCAGTACTTC | CATEGSPSNEQYF
. | TRBJ2-7 | TRBD1 | TRBV10-3 | TGTGCCATCAGTGAGTCGACTGGGGGGACAGGGAGGACCTACGAGCAGTACTTC | CAISESTGGTGRTYEQYF
few | TRBJ2-5 | . | TRBV6-2/TRBV6-3 | TGTGCCAGCAGATGGACTACCCAAGAGACCCAGTACTTC | CASRWTTQETQYF
. | TRBJ2-6 | . | TRBV28 | TGTGCCAGCAGTTTTGACACACCTTCTGGGGCCAACGTCCTGACTTTC | CASSFDTPSGANVLTF
few | TRBJ2-6 | TRBD1 | TRBV29-1 | TGCAGCGTTGAAGATGCGAAAACAGGGGTTGGGGCCAACGTCCTGACTTTC | CSVEDAKTGVGANVLTF
few | TRBJ2-7 | . | TRBV4-3 | TGCGCCAGCAGCCAAGATACGGCCCCCTACGAGCAGTACTTC | CASSQDTAPYEQYF
once | TRBJ2-7 | . | TRBV27 | TGTGCCAGTTGGACAGTTTCCTACGAGCAGTACTTC | CASWTVSYEQYF
. | TRBJ2-1 | TRBD1 | TRBV9 | TGTGCCAGCAGCGCGGAACCGGGACAGGGGTCCTACAATGAGCAGTTCTTC | CASSAEPGQGSYNEQFF
. | TRBJ2-2 | . | TRBV10-3 | TGTGCCATCAGTGAGTCAGGGGGGACCTCGAACACCGGGGAGCTGTTTTTT | CAISESGGTSNTGELFF
. | TRBJ2-2 | TRBD1 | TRBV2 | TGTGCCAGCAGTGACCCTGGCAGGGGGAAAGCCGGGGAGCTGTTTTTT | CASSDPGRGKAGELFF
. | TRBJ1-5 | . | TRBV12-3/TRBV12-4 | TGTGCCAGCAGCCATGACGGCGCTGGGCAGCCCCAGCATTTT | CASSHDGAGQPQHF
. | TRBJ1-2 | . | TRBV6-4 | TGTGCCAGCAGTGATCCTCTTGGGCAGGGCTATGGCTACACCTTC | CASSDPLGQGYGYTF
. | TRBJ2-5 | . | TRBV7-2 | TGTGCCAGCAGCTTAGCATCGCGACAGGCCCTCTTGTACTTC | CASSLASRQALLYF
many | TRBJ2-3 | . | TRBV4-3 | TGCGCCAGCAGCCCAGGGACTCATATCACAGATACGCAGTATTTT | CASSPGTHITDTQYF
. | TRBJ1-6 | TRBD1 | TRBV25-1 | TGTGCCAGCAGCTCCGGGACAGCCTATTCACCCCTCCACTTT | CASSSGTAYSPLHF
. | TRBJ2-3 | . | TRBV7-9 | TGTGCCAGCATTCGGACTTTGGGTAGCACAGATACGCAGTATTTT | CASIRTLGSTDTQYF
. | TRBJ1-2 | . | TRBV2 | TGTGCCAGCGGGGGCGAGGTAGCGAACTATGGCTACACCTTC | CASGGEVANYGYTF
. | TRBJ2-6 | TRBD1 | TRBV4-2 | TGTGCCAGCAGCCCGCCAGGGGGTTCGACTCTCTCTGGGGCCAACGTCCTGACTTTC | CASSPPGGSTLSGANVLTF
. | TRBJ2-7 | TRBD2 | TRBV4-3 | TGCGCCAGCAGCCCAGTAGTTAGCGGGATCAACGAGCAGTACTTC | CASSPVVSGINEQYF
. | TRBJ2-5 | TRBD2 | TRBV27 | TGTGCCAGCAGTTCTCCACCCCAGATTGTTAGCGGGGGGGCCAATGAGCAGTACTTC | CASSSPPQIVSGGANEQYF
. | TRBJ2-3 | . | TRBV9 | TGTGCCAGCAGCGTACGGGCAGCAGATACGCAGTATTTT | CASSVRAADTQYF
. | TRBJ2-3 | . | TRBV5-1 | TGCGCCAGCACCCCACGGGGGCCCATCACAGATACGCAGTATTTT | CASTPRGPITDTQYF
. | TRBJ2-7 | TRBD2 | TRBV10-3 | TGTGCCATCAGTGAGTCTGGTGTGGGACTAGCAAACTACGAGCAGTACTTC | CAISESGVGLANYEQYF
. | TRBJ1-2 | . | TRBV4-3 | TGCGCCAGCAGCCAAGGGCCCGTCTATGGCTACACCTTC | CASSQGPVYGYTF
. | TRBJ2-7 | . | TRBV20-1 | TGCAGTGCTAGTTGGGCCCCGGGCGAGCAGTACTTC | CSASWAPGEQYF
. | TRBJ2-5 | . | TRBV10-3 | TGTGCCATCAGTGAGCGCAGCGGACTGTACCAAGAGACCCAGTACTTC | CAISERSGLYQETQYF
. | TRBJ2-7 | TRBD2 | TRBV7-2 | TGTGCCAGCAGCTTAGTTGGCGGGGGGAACTCCTACGAGCAGTACTTC | CASSLVGGGNSYEQYF
. | TRBJ2-3 | . | TRBV9 | TGTGCCAGCAGCGTAGAGGCGGGGGATACGCAGTATTTT | CASSVEAGDTQYF
few | TRBJ2-6 | . | TRBV18 | TGTGCCAGCTCACCAATTCGCGGGGCCTCTGGGGCCAACGTCCTGACTTTC | CASSPIRGASGANVLTF
few | TRBJ2-1 | . | TRBV4-3 | TGCGCCAGCAGCCAAGAGACCCCCCAGAGGGAGCAGTTCTTC | CASSQETPQREQFF